These 14 T cell receptor beta chains were sequenced from one sample in a study of blood T cells in healthy people across ages. A second PCR, run for roughly 7 to 12 cycles, used a sample-barcoded 5' primer plus a J-beta primer mix. TCRdb itself ran the 5' RACE reads through MiXCR, one entry per CDR3 protein. Of hundreds of thousands of distinct CDR3 sequences in the sample, roughly 44% were seen once. Sequencing was done on a sample of blood. Receptors originate from a man aged 55-75 years in good health.

To note about this clonotype: Mismatch with germline at one junction end may stem from a read error. The V call is TRBV11-3, the J call TRBJ2-3; 9 bases match TRBD1. Germline V lookup: CDR1 SGHNT, CDR2 YENEEA. The CDR3 is 17 amino acids. The CDR3 sequence: CASSLKGPGQGPDTQYF. The CDR3 nucleotides read TGTGCCAGCAGCTTAAAGGGGCCGGGACAGGGCCCAGATACACAGTATTTT.

The rearrangement uses TRBV6-5 and TRBJ1-5; 11 bases are a match to TRBD1. CDR1 and CDR2 from the germline V gene are MNHEY and SVGAGI. This CDR3 has 14 residues. V was pared by 5 bases and J by 5 bases, with 2 bases of the junction left unmatched. CDR3 in DNA: TGTGCCAGCAGTCGGGACAGGGGGGATCAGCCCCAGCATTTT. Translating gives CASSRDRGDQPQHF.

The genes are TRBV6-6 and TRBJ2-4, with 9 positions matching TRBD1. Trimming at V came to 6 bases and at J to 2 bases, leaving 11 bases not matched to a gene. The CDR3 has 17 residues. The germline V gene has CDR1 MNHNY and CDR2 SVGAGI (reference sequence). The CDR3 DNA follows: TGTGCCAGCAGCCGACCGGGACAGGGACAATCCAAAAACATTCAGTACTTC. This sequence encodes CASSRPGQGQSKNIQYF.

This clonotype was seen only a few times. V usage is TRBV5-1 and J usage is TRBJ2-7, with TRBD1 as a possible D gene (5 bases). The germline V gene has CDR1 SGHRS and CDR2 YFSETQ. V was cut by 0 bases and J by 1 base, with 11 bases left in between. The CDR3 totals 15 residues. The CDR3 DNA sequence: TGCGCCAGCAGCTTGGTCTCAGGGCCTTCCTACGAGCAGTACTTC. Its translation is CASSLVSGPSYEQYF.

The V call is TRBV12-3 or TRBV12-4, the J call TRBJ1-5, with D possibly matching TRBD1 (6 bases). The ends were cut back, 5 bases at V and 5 bases at J, with 16 bases in the middle. The CDR3 runs to 15 residues. In DNA form, the CDR3 reads TGTGCCAGCAGTCGTACGGCGGGGGCAGATCAGCCCCAGCATTTT. Amino acids: CASSRTAGADQPQHF.

This rearrangement joins TRBV5-1 to TRBJ2-3, with D possibly being TRBD2 (7 bases). Trimming shortened V by 3 bases and J by 1 base, and 9 bases separated the two germline ends. CDR3 length equals 14 residues. Germline V gene sequence: CDR1 SGHRS, CDR2 YFSETQ. CDR3 region: CASSSGGRTDTQYF. Written as DNA, the CDR3 is TGCGCCAGCAGCTCCGGGGGGCGCACAGATACGCAGTATTTT.

The chain recombines TRBV5-1 with TRBJ2-6, with D possibly matching TRBD1 (5 bases). Germline V gives CDR1 SGHRS, CDR2 YFSETQ. The V and J ends lost 7 bases and 0 bases respectively, with 8 bases between them. This CDR3 region has 14 residues. CDR3 coding DNA: TGCGCCAGCGGCGACAGCTCTGGGGCCAACGTCCTGACTTTC. Its protein is CASGDSSGANVLTF.

About this clonotype itself: A read error may be the cause here, since a much bigger clone is one base away. The chain is built from TRBV12-3 or TRBV12-4 and TRBJ2-1, with D unclear. This CDR3 spans 12 amino acids. The CDR3 sequence: CVSSFGYNEQFF. Written as DNA, the CDR3 is TGTGTCAGCAGTTTCGGCTACAATGAGCAGTTCTTC.

This sequence joins TRBV5-1 and TRBJ1-4, with D uncertain. The V and J ends lost 1 base and 8 bases respectively, with 15 bases between them. This CDR3 has 15 residues. Germline assignment: CDR1 SGHRS and CDR2 YFSETQ. The CDR3 is CASSLRAGREEKLFF. The CDR3 DNA sequence: TGCGCCAGCAGCTTGCGGGCAGGTCGGGAGGAAAAACTGTTTTTT.

The chain has TRBV18 and TRBJ2-5; 7 bases align to TRBD1. This CDR3 region has 15 residues. Germline loops: CDR1 KGHSH, CDR2 LQKENI. V shed 6 bases and J 3 bases; nucleotides not matched to a gene: 10. The CDR3 sequence: CASSPDRAAKETQYF. DNA of the CDR3: TGTGCCAGCTCTCCCGACAGGGCGGCCAAAGAGACCCAGTACTTC.

This clonotype was picked up a small number of times. The chain employs TRBV20-1 and TRBJ1-2; D gene unclear. Germline V gene data show CDR1 as DFQATT and CDR2 as SNEGSKA (reference sequence). Trimming stripped 0 bases from V and 0 bases from J, with 11 bases between. The length of the CDR3 is 15 residues. DNA for the CDR3: TGCAGTGCTAGAGATTCGGGTTCAGCTAACTATGGCTACACCTTC. Protein product: CSARDSGSANYGYTF.

This chain uses TRBV12-3 or TRBV12-4 with TRBJ2-3; TRBD2 matches 8 bases. J gave up 6 bases and V 5 bases, and 10 bases lay outside the gene matches. The CDR3 totals 15 residues. DNA of the CDR3: TGTGCCAGCAGTCCCGGGGGCGGGGGGCGGGATACGCAGTATTTT. It yields the protein CASSPGGGGRDTQYF.

This clonotype was found a few times. This rearrangement joins TRBV27 to TRBJ2-7; D may be TRBD1 (5 bases). This CDR3 contains 14 residues. Germline V CDR1 and CDR2: MNHEY, SMNVEV (reference sequence). The V end lost 6 bases, the J end lost 0 bases, and 12 bases lay between the germline ends. CDR3 DNA sequence: TGTGCCAGCAGGGTAGGGGATTACTCCTACGAGCAGTACTTC. Translation gives CASRVGDYSYEQYF.

V usage is TRBV12-3 or TRBV12-4 and J usage is TRBJ2-7; tentatively, D is TRBD1 (5 bases). There are 13 residues in the CDR3. Trimming removed 6 bases from V and 3 bases from J, with 12 bases in between. CDR3 residues: CASRLQGFYEQYF. DNA for the CDR3: TGTGCCAGCAGACTCCAGGGATTCTACGAGCAGTACTTC.